The clone carrying this T cell receptor beta chain has a handful of counts. Antigen unknown. These data come from a study of T cell repertoires in cytomegalovirus infection. Study summary: CMV infection together with matching HLA type was indicated by public TCR beta signatures. General study points: Across the ex vivo response, the dominant clonotypes were HLA-C-restricted CMV-specific TCR beta clonotypes.

This CDR3 comprises 14 residues. The V gene lost 5 bases and the J gene lost 3 bases, with 13 bases spanning the gap. CDR1 SEHNR and CDR2 FQNEAQ come from the germline V gene (reference sequence). TCRdb ran MiXCR on the reads and lists one entry per CDR3 protein. The table shows some 180,000 distinct CDR3 sequences, with about 17% occurring only once. This sequence joins TRBV7-9 and TRBJ1-2; the D is unclear. The sample was CD8+ T cells from PBMCs. This clonotype was sampled from a human donor in good health (CMV status not recorded). Some clones in this sample may be carry-over from other donors' samples. The CDR3 here is CASSKQTRDYGYTF. In DNA form, the CDR3 reads TGTGCCAGCAGCAAACAGACCAGAGACTATGGCTACACCTTC.